The 5 T cell receptor beta chains below were found in one sample sequenced in a study of blood T cells in healthy people across ages. A second PCR, run for roughly 7 to 12 cycles, used a sample-barcoded 5' primer plus a J-beta primer mix. TCRdb re-derived calls from the 5' RACE reads in MiXCR, one entry per CDR3 protein. The sample consists of 1,500,000 or so distinct CDR3 sequences, around 55% of them appearing once. The material sequenced was blood. The source of these receptors is a young man in good health.

This chain connects TRBV4-2 to TRBJ2-3, with D maybe TRBD2 (6 bases). CDR3 length: 15 residues. The germline gives CDR1 LGHNA, CDR2 YNFKEQ. Trimming took off 4 bases at V and 1 base at J, with 12 bases between the two ends. CDR3 protein: CASSPTWGGTDTQYF. For the CDR3, the DNA is TGTGCCAGCAGCCCTACCTGGGGGGGCACAGATACGCAGTATTTT.

This clonotype was found a few times. This chain connects TRBV2 to TRBJ2-1; D is unclear. V lost 7 bases and J lost 9, with 13 bases in between. This CDR3 is 12 amino acids long. CDR1 is SNHLY, CDR2 FYNNEI, per germline. As DNA, the CDR3 is TGTGCCAGCAAACCCGACTTGATTGAGCAGTTCTTC. This translates into CASKPDLIEQFF.

The chain joins TRBV2 to TRBJ1-4; maybe TRBD1 (5 bases). Germline V CDR1 and CDR2: SNHLY, FYNNEI. The V and J ends lost 6 bases and 7 bases respectively, with 18 bases between them. The CDR3 loop spans 15 amino acids. Here the CDR3 reads CASSDGTGPGEKLFF. The CDR3 DNA sequence: TGTGCCAGCAGCGATGGGACCGGCCCTGGTGAAAAACTGTTTTTT.

Only a few counts were recorded for this clonotype. CDR3 sequence reads: CSARDGQRGFTDTQYF. The CDR3 nucleotides are TGCAGTGCTAGAGATGGACAGCGGGGGTTCACAGATACGCAGTATTTT. This chain connects TRBV20-1 to TRBJ2-3, with 8 bases lining up with TRBD2. The CDR3 extends over 16 amino acids. The germline V gene encodes CDR1 DFQATT and CDR2 SNEGSKA (reference sequence). Losses at the gene ends were 0 bases for V and 2 bases for J; bases not matched to a gene: 7.

The gene calls are TRBV12-3 or TRBV12-4 and TRBJ2-1, with D perhaps assigned TRBD1 or TRBD2 (6 bases each). The CDR3 covers 17 residues. The V gene lost 6 bases and the J gene lost 0 bases, with 18 bases spanning the gap. In DNA, the CDR3 is TGTGCCAGCAGGCGACTAGACAGGATCCGCTCCTACAATGAGCAGTTCTTC. This sequence encodes CASRRLDRIRSYNEQFF.